This TCR beta chain is drawn from a study of beta chain features in type 1 diabetes listed by TCRdb under 2018. About the full investigation: Patients and healthy donors did not differ in mean age, gender distribution, total cell number or subset yield. A total of 107,917,701 sorted cells were examined across all samples, and a strong correlation was observed between cell number per subset and RNA yield. In the study, TCRB repertoires of sorted circulating CD4+ T cell subsets from recently diagnosed type 1 diabetes patients were compared with those of matched healthy donors. Whereas all 28 donors provided naive and central memory subsets, regulatory and stem cell-like memory subsets were isolated from just 8 patients and about eight healthy donors.

Notes on this clone: Its antigen remains undetermined. Base qualities are missing; no much larger clone stands one base away.

The High Capacity cDNA Reverse Transcription Kit was used to reverse transcribe all of the isolated RNA, meaning that expressed TCRB transcripts were what got sequenced. Naive, central memory and regulatory T cell samples underwent deep immunoSEQ sequencing, averaging around 3.7 million total reads per sample. Sorted cells were lysed in RLT buffer, and RNA was extracted using DNase-treated RNeasy Micro or Mini kits according to cell number. Each cell subset was processed on its own to prevent cross-contamination, while patient and healthy donor samples were processed together. The immunoSEQ multiplex PCR was used to amplify TCRB sequences from cDNA, generating 87-bp fragments that spanned the CDR3 region. The amplicons were sequenced using the Illumina HiSeq platform. The authors processed their data as follows. Synthetic template baselines were used to correct PCR bias computationally, reads within Hamming distance 2 were collapsed, and singletons that could not be merged were discarded. By aligning reads against IMGT, V, D and J genes, CDR3 length, and insertions or deletions at six rearrangement sites were assigned. Within each subset, clonotype counts were normalized to sorted cell number, after which true diversity and Gini coefficients were computed with the tcR R package. The overlap coefficient, calculated on TCRB nucleotide sequences, was used to quantify repertoire sharing. Out-of-frame TCRB sequences from naive cells were analyzed as a proxy for the pre-selection repertoire. The source is immuneACCESS, and TCRdb retained only in-frame sequences with V and J called. Part of the clones is not carried over; for the studies checked, unresolved V genes explain less than half of this, and the remainder is unexplained. V and J calls and clone size come straight from that table; D and trimming were deduced from the DNA. The sample table records about 700,000 clones; 13% of these occur just once. Together, the top ten hold approximately 0.021% of the sample.

From each donor, a single peripheral blood sample of roughly 0.11 L on average was drawn into heparinised tubes. A BD FACSAria II and a panel including CD45RO, CCR7, CD25, CD127, CD95 and CD27 were used to sort naive, central memory, regulatory and stem cell-like memory CD4+ T cells. Every sorted population had a purity above 98%. PBMCs were separated immediately by Lymphoprep density gradient centrifugation and were stained directly, without being cultured. To minimize batch effects, samples were stained and sorted in pairs, one healthy donor with one patient per experiment. Overall study outcomes, separate from this receptor: Naive, central memory and regulatory TCRB repertoires appeared to be more alike among patients than among healthy donors. A moderate but significant shortening of TCRB CDR3 length was observed in type 1 diabetes patients in all four CD4+ subsets. Fewer insertions and more nucleotide deletions at VDJ recombination sites were observed in patients with type 1 diabetes, implying thymic rearrangement abnormalities. Sequencing cDNA rather than genomic DNA could over-represent highly expressing activated cells, although activation and CD3 levels did not differ between groups. Shorter templates might be favored by PCR, yet because patient and control samples were amplified and corrected together, any such skew would affect both groups equally. Because small numbers of individuals were included in the HLA sub-analyses, any influence of HLA type on TCRB rearrangement was left unresolved.

The TCR comes from a man aged 18 to 29 with type 1 diabetes. Sequencing was done on a sample of naive CD4+ T cells from blood. Per the publication, the cell subset or site label means: true naive CD4+ T cells.

Read as DNA, the sequence is TGTGCCAGCAGCCAAGAAATTACTAGATCAGATACGCAGTATTTT. Its protein product is CASSQEITRSDTQYF. The V gene is TRBV14 and the J gene is TRBJ2-3; tentative D gene TRBD2, with 5 bases matching. The cysteine opens and the phenylalanine closes a CDR3 of 15 amino acids. Only the CDR3 DNA is retained, 45 bases long and in frame from the first base. V loses 0 bases, J loses 4 bases, and the germline ends lie 11 bases apart. Looking up the germline V gene yields CDR1 SGHDN and CDR2 FVKESK.